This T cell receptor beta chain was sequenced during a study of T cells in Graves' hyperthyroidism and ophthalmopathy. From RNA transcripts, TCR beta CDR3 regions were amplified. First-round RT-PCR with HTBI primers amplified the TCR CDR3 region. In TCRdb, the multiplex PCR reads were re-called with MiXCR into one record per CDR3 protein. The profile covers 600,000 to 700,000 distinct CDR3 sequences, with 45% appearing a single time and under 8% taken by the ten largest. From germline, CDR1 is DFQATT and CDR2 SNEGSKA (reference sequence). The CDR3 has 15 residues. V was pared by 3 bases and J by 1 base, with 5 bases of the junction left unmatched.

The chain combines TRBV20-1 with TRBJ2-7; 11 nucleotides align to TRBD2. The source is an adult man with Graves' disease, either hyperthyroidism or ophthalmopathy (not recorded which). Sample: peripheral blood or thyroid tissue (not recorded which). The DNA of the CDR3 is TGCAGTGCTAGCGTACTAGCGGGAGTATCCTACGAGCAGTACTTC. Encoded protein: CSASVLAGVSYEQYF.